The rows below give T cell receptor beta chains drawn from one sample of a study of shared clonotypes between healthy human individuals. Profiling relied on immunoSEQ multiplex PCR, and the TCRdb table lists in-frame clones only, not all of them. The sample lists 450,000 to 600,000 clones; 79% were seen once. Sequenced input: PBMCs. These receptors were obtained from a woman in her 40s in good health. Some clones in this sample may be carry-over from other donors' samples. The CDR3 runs from the conserved cysteine through the conserved F or W. D genes are given only for firm matches. Clone size, where shown, is once, few, many, or a class for clones that have expanded.

j_call clone_size v_call d_call cdr3_aa cdr3_nt
TRBJ2-1 NA TRBV7-2 NA CASSFNSRYGNEQFF TGTGCCAGCAGCTTCAACTCTCGCTATGGCAATGAGCAGTTCTTC
TRBJ1-2 NA TRBV7-2 NA CASSLGSQGGYTF TGTGCCAGCAGCTTAGGATCTCAGGGGGGCTACACCTTC
TRBJ2-2 NA TRBV11-2 NA CASSLLGDYTGELFF TGTGCCAGCAGCTTACTCGGGGATTACACCGGGGAGCTGTTTTTT
TRBJ2-7 few TRBV25-1 NA CASSDGRTKTYEQYF TGTGCCAGCAGTGACGGGCGGACAAAAACCTACGAGCAGTACTTC
TRBJ2-1 few TRBV18 TRBD1 CASSPQQGNEQFF TGTGCCAGCTCACCACAACAGGGGAATGAGCAGTTCTTC
TRBJ2-5 NA TRBV4-3 TRBD2 CASSQFPSGRGQETQYF TGCGCCAGCAGCCAATTTCCTAGCGGGAGGGGGCAAGAGACCCAGTACTTC
TRBJ1-3 NA TRBV18 NA CASSPAARSSDTIYF TGTGCCAGCTCACCGGCAGCGCGATCCAGCGACACCATATATTTT
TRBJ1-2 NA TRBV13 NA CASSLAGIDGYTF TGTGCCAGCAGCTTAGCAGGGATCGATGGCTACACCTTC
TRBJ2-7 few TRBV19 NA CASSNPPYEQYF TGTGCCAGTAGCAACCCGCCATACGAGCAGTACTTC
TRBJ2-5 NA TRBV13 NA CASSLGQGGETQYF TGTGCCAGCAGCTTAGGACAGGGGGGGGAGACCCAGTACTTC
TRBJ1-5 few TRBV5-5 NA CASSLATGGGQPQHF TGTGCCAGCAGCTTGGCGACCGGGGGTGGTCAGCCCCAGCATTTT
TRBJ1-5 NA TRBV7-8 NA CASSLGLQNQPQHF TGTGCCAGCAGCTTGGGACTTCAGAATCAGCCCCAGCATTTT
TRBJ2-5 NA TRBV19 NA CASSTQFTSQETQYF TGTGCCAGTAGTACTCAATTTACTAGCCAAGAGACCCAGTACTTC
TRBJ2-5 NA TRBV5-1 NA CASSLAQGKETQYF TGCGCCAGCAGCTTGGCACAGGGAAAGGAGACCCAGTACTTC
TRBJ2-7 NA TRBV9 NA CASSVDYGSYEQYF TGTGCCAGCAGCGTAGATTATGGCTCCTACGAGCAGTACTTC
TRBJ2-2 few TRBV11-2 NA CASSLAGSGELFF TGTGCCAGCAGCTTAGCTGGGTCCGGGGAGCTGTTTTTT
TRBJ2-5 NA TRBV5-1 TRBD1 CASSLEGGGETQYF TGCGCCAGCAGCTTGGAAGGGGGCGGAGAGACCCAGTACTTC
TRBJ2-1 NA TRBV11-3 NA CASSGGPVPYNEQFF TGTGCCAGCAGCGGCGGGCCAGTCCCCTACAATGAGCAGTTCTTC
TRBJ2-2 few TRBV6-4 TRBD2 CASSDSELSSGSGELFF TGTGCCAGCAGTGACTCGGAGTTGTCTAGCGGGAGCGGGGAGCTGTTTTTT
TRBJ2-3 NA TRBV10-3 TRBD2 CAIKILAGEDTQYF TGTGCCATCAAAATACTAGCGGGAGAAGATACGCAGTATTTT
TRBJ2-3 few TRBV28 NA CASSSPGLTSTDTQYF TGTGCCAGCAGTTCCCCGGGGCTAACTAGCACAGATACGCAGTATTTT
TRBJ1-2 NA TRBV4-2 NA CASSPTAGDNYGYTF TGTGCCAGCAGCCCCACGGCGGGCGATAACTATGGCTACACCTTC
TRBJ2-3 NA TRBV5-4 TRBD2 CASSSLAGPTDTQYF TGTGCCAGCAGCTCCTTAGCGGGACCCACAGATACGCAGTATTTT
TRBJ2-2 NA TRBV10-3 TRBD2 CAISELAGDTGELFF TGTGCCATCAGTGAACTAGCGGGAGACACCGGGGAGCTGTTTTTT
TRBJ2-1 NA TRBV5-1 TRBD2 CASSLTTSGTGHEQFF TGCGCCAGCAGCTTAACTACTAGCGGGACGGGGCATGAGCAGTTCTTC
TRBJ1-1 NA TRBV18 NA CASSPGGVENTEAFF TGTGCCAGCTCACCGGGAGGGGTGGAGAACACTGAAGCTTTCTTT
TRBJ2-1 NA TRBV7-3 TRBD2 CASSLRAISAGERSEQFF TGTGCCAGCAGCCTCAGGGCCATTTCGGCGGGAGAAAGAAGTGAGCAGTTCTTC
TRBJ1-1 few TRBV5-1 NA CASSLQGTNTEAFF TGCGCCAGCAGCTTGCAGGGAACTAACACTGAAGCTTTCTTT
TRBJ2-7 NA TRBV5-1 NA CASSLRPGATYEQYF TGCGCCAGCAGCTTGCGCCCGGGGGCTACCTACGAGCAGTACTTC
TRBJ2-7 few TRBV29-1 NA CSVAWTDPYEQYF TGCAGCGTCGCTTGGACAGATCCCTACGAGCAGTACTTC
TRBJ2-7 NA TRBV7-2 NA CASSLSAGVAYEQYF TGTGCCAGCAGCTTATCGGCTGGAGTAGCCTACGAGCAGTACTTC
TRBJ2-1 NA TRBV27 TRBD2 CASSPGTSGDNEQFF TGTGCCAGCAGCCCCGGGACTAGCGGGGACAATGAGCAGTTCTTC
TRBJ1-2 NA TRBV5-1 TRBD1 CASSLGQGVGGYTF TGCGCCAGCAGCTTGGGACAGGGGGTTGGCGGCTACACCTTC
TRBJ2-4 NA TRBV10-3 TRBD1 CAISDRQGDLAKNIQYF TGTGCCATCAGTGATAGACAGGGGGACTTAGCCAAAAACATTCAGTACTTC
TRBJ2-1 NA TRBV5-1 TRBD2 CASGMYLAAGDEQFF TGCGCCAGCGGGATGTATCTAGCGGCCGGAGATGAGCAGTTCTTC
TRBJ2-4 NA TRBV27 TRBD2 CASSLNLRERGVIQYF TGTGCCAGCAGTTTAAATCTGCGGGAGAGGGGAGTGATTCAGTACTTC
TRBJ2-1 NA TRBV28 TRBD2 CASAQAGALNEQFF TGTGCCTCCGCCCAGGCGGGAGCTCTCAATGAGCAGTTCTTC
TRBJ2-7 few TRBV28 NA CASKFSVGGSYEQYF TGTGCCAGCAAATTCTCGGTGGGGGGCTCTTACGAGCAGTACTTC
TRBJ1-2 NA TRBV9 NA CASSSSPHNPLHGYTF TGTGCCAGCAGCTCAAGTCCCCACAATCCGCTCCATGGCTACACCTTC
TRBJ2-7 NA TRBV6-5 TRBD1 CASWDSDVYEQYF TGTGCCAGCTGGGACAGCGACGTCTACGAGCAGTACTTC
TRBJ2-3 NA TRBV15 NA CATSRRGSSSGTQYF TGTGCCACCAGCAGAAGAGGGAGCTCCTCAGGTACGCAGTATTTT
TRBJ1-2 NA TRBV7-9 NA CASSLEQWSVGYTF TGTGCCAGCAGCTTAGAACAGTGGAGTGTTGGCTACACCTTC
TRBJ2-3 NA TRBV27 TRBD1 CASSSMGTGAFTDTQYF TGTGCCAGCAGTTCTATGGGGACAGGGGCGTTCACAGATACGCAGTATTTT
TRBJ1-5 NA TRBV6-6 NA CASSYLSGSNQPQHF TGTGCCAGCAGTTACTTGAGTGGTAGCAATCAGCCCCAGCATTTT
TRBJ2-1 NA TRBV4-2 NA CASSHPGTYNEQFF TGTGCCAGCAGCCACCCCGGGACATACAATGAGCAGTTCTTC
TRBJ2-7 NA TRBV10-1 NA CASSEGGSRSYEQYF TGCGCCAGCAGTGAGGGGGGCAGTCGCTCCTACGAGCAGTACTTC
TRBJ2-3 NA TRBV27 TRBD2 CASSFGLAGDPADTQYF TGTGCCAGCAGTTTCGGGCTAGCGGGAGATCCGGCAGATACGCAGTATTTT
TRBJ2-5 NA TRBV10-3 TRBD1 CAIRGDRDQETQYF TGTGCCATCAGAGGAGACAGGGACCAAGAGACCCAGTACTTC
TRBJ2-5 NA TRBV7-2 TRBD2 CASSSTTSGRAIQYF TGTGCCAGCAGCTCTACGACTAGCGGGAGGGCCATCCAGTACTTC
TRBJ2-1 NA TRBV28 NA CASSLGEQFF TGTGCCAGCAGTTTAGGGGAGCAGTTCTTC
TRBJ2-3 NA TRBV7-3 TRBD2 CASSLDQSGRGEDTQYF TGTGCCAGCAGCTTGGATCAGAGCGGGAGGGGGGAAGATACGCAGTATTTT
TRBJ1-5 NA TRBV5-5 NA CASSYGQTEEPQHF TGTGCCAGCAGCTACGGACAGACGGAGGAGCCCCAGCATTTT
TRBJ1-6 NA TRBV28 NA CASNSGTASRRPLHF TGTGCCAGCAATTCCGGGACGGCCTCTAGGCGACCCCTCCACTTT
TRBJ1-1 NA TRBV7-2 NA CASSPGVAGTEAFF TGTGCCAGCAGCCCAGGGGTTGCGGGCACTGAAGCTTTCTTT